Presented here are 30 T cell receptor beta chains from one specimen sequenced in a study of blood T cell repertoires in COVID-19. The data were produced by immunoSEQ multiplex PCR, yet TCRdb's version contains in-frame clones alone and is incomplete. The table shows about 180,000 clones, with around four fifths occurring only once. The sample taken for sequencing was peripheral blood. The receptor source for this set is a man between 65 and 79 years old with active or convalescent COVID-19.

The rearrangement uses TRBV10-3 and TRBJ2-1, with a tentative D call TRBD2 (6 bases). V lost 2 bases and J lost 4, with 12 bases in between. Looked up from germline, CDR1 is ENHRY and CDR2 is SYGVKD. The CDR3 loop spans 15 amino acids. CDR3 in amino acids: CAISELASEYNEQFF. The DNA for the CDR3 is TGTGCCATCAGTGAGCTGGCTAGCGAGTACAATGAGCAGTTCTTC.

This rearrangement joins TRBV11-3 to TRBJ1-2, with a weak D call TRBD1 (5 bases). CDR1 and CDR2 from the germline V gene are SGHNT and YENEEA. The length of the CDR3 is 17 residues. The germline V and J ends were trimmed by 5 bases and 0 bases, with 19 bases remaining between them. CDR3 loop: CASSPRGNIAPNYGYTF. As DNA, the CDR3 is TGTGCCAGCAGCCCTAGGGGTAACATTGCGCCTAACTATGGCTACACCTTC. Full variable domain (outside the CDR3, taken from reference TRBV11-3 and TRBJ1-2): EAGVVQSPRYKIIEKKQPVAFWCNPISGHNTLYWYLQNLGQGPELLIRYENEEAVDDSQLPKDRFSAERLKGVDSTLKIQPAELGDSAVYLCASSPRGNIAPNYGYTFGSGTRLTVV.

The chain joins TRBV2 to TRBJ2-2; 10 nucleotides align to TRBD1. V lost 7 bases and J lost 5; bases outside the gene matches: 4. Germline V gene sequence: CDR1 SNHLY, CDR2 FYNNEI. There are 14 residues in the CDR3. The CDR3 sequence is CASTGTGETGELFF. CDR3 bases: TGTGCCAGCACCGGGACAGGGGAGACCGGGGAGCTGTTTTTT.

The chain recombines TRBV9 with TRBJ1-5; no clear D gene. The CDR3 is made up of 15 amino acids. Germline-derived CDR1 and CDR2 are SGDLS and YYNGEE. V was pared by 4 bases and J by 4 bases, with 15 bases between. The CDR3 sequence: CASSYDGQDNQPQHF. CDR3 bases: TGTGCCAGCAGCTACGATGGGCAGGATAATCAGCCCCAGCATTTT.

Only one count was recorded for this clone. CDR3 protein: CASSLGTGGETDTQYF. The CDR3 region has the DNA TGTGCCAGCAGCCTAGGGACAGGGGGCGAAACAGATACGCAGTATTTT. The chain carries TRBV11-2 and TRBJ2-3; TRBD1 matches at 12 bases. After removal of 5 bases from V and 3 bases from J, the junction contained 6 bases not matched to a gene. The V gene's germline CDR1 is SGHAT and CDR2 FQNNGV. This CDR3 is 16 amino acids long.

The chain's CDR3 is CASSSQSGGRIPEKLFF. The DNA for the CDR3 is TGTGCCAGCAGCTCACAATCAGGGGGTAGGATCCCTGAAAAACTGTTTTTT. The chain carries TRBV7-2 and TRBJ1-4; 7 bases match TRBD1. This CDR3 comprises 17 residues. The V segment lost 4 bases and the J segment 7 bases; nucleotides outside the gene matches: 15. The germline gives CDR1 SGHTA, CDR2 FQGNSA.

The CDR3 nucleotides read TGTGCCAGCACCACGCAGGGGGACCACGAGCAGTACTTC. Residues: CASTTQGDHEQYF. The V gene is TRBV7-9, the J gene TRBJ2-7; 7 bases are a match to TRBD1. The V and J ends lost 7 bases and 5 bases, in that order; junction bases with no gene match: 8. CDR1 and CDR2 (germline): SEHNR, FQNEAQ (reference sequence). This CDR3 is built from 13 residues.

V is TRBV30 and J is TRBJ2-3; no reliable D call. Trimming took off 1 base at V and 3 bases at J, with 5 bases between the two ends. The CDR3 extends over 12 amino acids. Germline assignment: CDR1 GTSNPN and CDR2 SVGIG (reference sequence). CDR3 region: CAWSAQTDTQYF. CDR3 coding DNA: TGTGCCTGGAGTGCCCAAACAGATACGCAGTATTTT.

The V call is TRBV6-6, the J call TRBJ2-7; TRBD1 matches 9 bases. This CDR3 comprises 14 residues. Germline loops: CDR1 MNHNY, CDR2 SVGAGI (reference sequence). J lost 7 bases, V lost 6 bases, and 10 bases had no gene match. The CDR3, as DNA: TGTGCCAGCAGCCCCGGGACAGGGTTTGGGGAGCAGTACTTC. Encoded protein: CASSPGTGFGEQYF.

The chain is built from TRBV5-4 and TRBJ1-2, with 9 bases fitting TRBD1. The J segment lost 6 bases and the V segment lost 4 bases, leaving 7 bases of the junction unmatched. Germline CDR1 is SGHNT and CDR2 is YYREEE (reference sequence). This CDR3 region has 14 residues. The chain's CDR3 is CASSPQGARHGYTF. The CDR3 DNA follows: TGTGCCAGCAGCCCACAGGGGGCGCGTCATGGCTACACCTTC.

J is TRBJ2-1 and V is TRBV5-3, with TRBD2 matching 8 bases. TRBV5-3 is an ORF for which the function is uncertain. Unmatched junction bases numbered 3, after V lost 1 base and J lost 0 bases. The CDR3 runs to 16 residues. The CDR3 sequence: CARSLLLAVSYNEQFF. CDR3 sequence (DNA): TGTGCCAGAAGCTTGTTACTAGCGGTCTCCTACAATGAGCAGTTCTTC.

The table lists this clone with a few counts. The chain has TRBV3-1 (or the pseudogene TRBV3-2) and TRBJ2-7; D perhaps matches TRBD1 (6 bases). CDR1 is LGHDT, CDR2 YNNKEL, per germline (reference sequence). Trimming removed 4 bases at V and 3 bases at J, with 22 bases between. The CDR3 length is 17 residues. The CDR3 nucleotides read TGTGCCAGCAGCCCGTCCCGGGACACGGTTTTAAGCTACGAGCAGTACTTC. Protein sequence: CASSPSRDTVLSYEQYF.

This clone was counted only a few times. CDR3 nucleotides: TGCGCCAGCACCCTGGGCGGGCAGAACACTGAAGCTTTCTTT. Protein product: CASTLGGQNTEAFF. This chain uses TRBV5-1 with TRBJ1-1; D is unresolved. This CDR3 region has 14 residues. Trimming left V 6 bases short and J 1 base short, with 13 bases between. CDR1 and CDR2 (germline): SGHRS, YFSETQ. Full variable domain (rest looked up from reference TRBV5-1 and TRBJ1-1): KAGVTQTPRYLIKTRGQQVTLSCSPISGHRSVSWYQQTPGQGLQFLFEYFSETQRNKGNFPGRFSGRQFSNSRSEMNVSTLELGDSALYLCASTLGGQNTEAFFGQGTRLTVV.

This chain links TRBV2 with TRBJ2-3; perhaps TRBD1 as D (5 bases). This CDR3 region has 14 residues. The germline V gene encodes CDR1 SNHLY and CDR2 FYNNEI. Deletions cut 6 bases from V and 2 bases from J, with 12 bases between. The chain's CDR3 is CASRATEITDTQYF. CDR3 DNA: TGTGCCAGCAGGGCGACAGAGATCACAGATACGCAGTATTTT.

This clone was detected a few times. V and J are TRBV10-3 and TRBJ2-1; 14 positions match TRBD2. Germline CDR1 ENHRY, CDR2 SYGVKD. The CDR3 has 15 amino acids. The junction had 3 bases not matched to a gene; V was cut back by 11 bases and J by 0 bases. In DNA form, the CDR3 reads TGTGCCTCCGGACTAGCGGGGGGCTCCTACAATGAGCAGTTCTTC. Protein sequence: CASGLAGGSYNEQFF.

This clone appeared a few times. This chain uses TRBV5-1 with TRBJ2-1; 13 bases map to TRBD2. J lost 4 bases, V lost 5 bases, and 0 bases had no gene match. The CDR3 runs 14 residues. Per the germline V gene, CDR1 is SGHRS and CDR2 is YFSETQ. For the CDR3, the DNA is TGCGCCAGCAGGACTAGCGGGGGGTACAATGAGCAGTTCTTC. This sequence encodes CASRTSGGYNEQFF. Based on the CDR3 plus reference TRBV5-1 and TRBJ2-1, the full variable domain is KAGVTQTPRYLIKTRGQQVTLSCSPISGHRSVSWYQQTPGQGLQFLFEYFSETQRNKGNFPGRFSGRQFSNSRSEMNVSTLELGDSALYLCASRTSGGYNEQFFGPGTRLTVL.

The CDR3 sequence: CASTKNRADTQYF. In DNA, the CDR3 is TGTGCCAGCACTAAGAACAGGGCAGATACGCAGTATTTT. V usage is TRBV2 and J usage is TRBJ2-3; D may be TRBD1 (6 bases). In germline, CDR1 is SNHLY, CDR2 FYNNEI. This CDR3 is built from 13 residues. Trimming took 7 bases from V and 4 from J, leaving 12 bases between them.

The table lists this clone with a few counts. This sequence joins TRBV13 and TRBJ1-1; possibly TRBD1 for D (6 bases). V was pared by 4 bases and J by 11 bases, with 17 bases between. Germline V lookup: CDR1 PRHDT, CDR2 FYEKMQ (reference sequence). This CDR3 comprises 13 residues. The CDR3 bases are TGTGCCAGCAGCTCGACAGGACCGAGCGATGCTTTCTTT. It yields the protein CASSSTGPSDAFF.

The sample holds one count of this clone. The V and J genes are TRBV30 and TRBJ1-6; TRBD1 agrees at 9 bases. V lost 7 bases and J lost 7; bases outside the gene matches: 11. The CDR3 is 15 amino acids. Germline CDR1 is GTSNPN and CDR2 is SVGIG (reference sequence). The CDR3 DNA sequence: TGTGCCTACATCCCTTTTGGACAGGGGAATTCACCCCTCCACTTT. Translated, it gives CAYIPFGQGNSPLHF.

The chain combines TRBV6-2 or TRBV6-3 with TRBJ2-1; 13 bases map to TRBD2. CDR1 and CDR2 (germline): MNHEY, SVGEGT. V gave up 6 bases and J gave up 4 bases; unmatched junction bases: 9. The CDR3 runs to 17 residues. The CDR3 DNA reads as TGTGCCAGCAGCCAGCGGACTAGCGGGGGCTTTTACAATGAGCAGTTCTTC. Amino acids: CASSQRTSGGFYNEQFF.

The gene calls are TRBV3-1 (or the pseudogene TRBV3-2) and TRBJ1-2, with 7 bases lining up with TRBD1. This CDR3 has 15 amino acids. Germline loops: CDR1 LGHDT, CDR2 YNNKEL (reference sequence). With 5 bases clipped from V and 2 bases from J, the junction kept 8 bases outside the gene matches. The CDR3 is CASSSLWTGNYGYTF. The CDR3, as DNA: TGTGCCAGCAGCTCCTTGTGGACAGGAAACTATGGCTACACCTTC.

The V gene is TRBV18, the J gene TRBJ1-5, with 7 bases fitting TRBD1. The ends lost 2 bases at V and 2 bases at J; junction bases unmatched: 3. This CDR3 is built from 15 residues. Germline V gene sequence: CDR1 KGHSH, CDR2 LQKENI. The CDR3 DNA sequence: TGTGCCAGCTCACCAGGACAGGTTGGCAATCAGCCCCAGCATTTT. This codes for CASSPGQVGNQPQHF. Filled out from reference TRBV18 and TRBJ1-5, the complete variable domain reads NAGVMQNPRHLVRRRGQEARLRCSPMKGHSHVYWYRQLPEEGLKFMVYLQKENIIDESGMPKERFSAEFPKEGPSILRIQQVVRGDSAAYFCASSPGQVGNQPQHFGDGTRLSIL.

This clone has just one count. The J gene is TRBJ2-1, the V gene TRBV2; TRBD1 aligns across 7 bases. Germline V CDR1 and CDR2: SNHLY, FYNNEI. V dropped 3 bases and J dropped 4; count of bases not matched to a gene: 15. The CDR3 totals 18 residues. CDR3 sequence reads: CASSESPGQSLGYNEQFF. Here the CDR3 DNA reads TGTGCCAGCAGTGAGTCACCGGGACAGTCCCTCGGTTACAATGAGCAGTTCTTC.

This rearrangement joins TRBV28 to TRBJ2-1, with 10 bases matching TRBD1. The CDR3 totals 14 residues. The V gene's germline CDR1 is MDHEN and CDR2 SYDVKM. Trimming at V came to 5 bases and at J to 12 bases, leaving 10 bases not matched to a gene. The CDR3 nucleotides are TGTGCCAGCAGTCGAGGGGCTGACAGGGGGCTGCAGTTCTTC. The encoded protein is CASSRGADRGLQFF.

The V and J genes are TRBV6-5 and TRBJ1-1, with a possible D match to TRBD1 (6 bases). The CDR3 is 13 amino acids. V was clipped by 6 bases and J by 3 bases, with 11 bases between them. The germline V gene has CDR1 MNHEY and CDR2 SVGAGI. The CDR3 DNA sequence: TGTGCCAGCAGGCAGGGGCGGCACACTGAAGCTTTCTTT. Encoded protein: CASRQGRHTEAFF.

This chain uses TRBV7-2 with TRBJ2-5, with TRBD2 matching over 12 bases. The CDR3 has 16 residues. Germline V CDR1 and CDR2: SGHTA, FQGNSA. Unmatched junction bases numbered 6, after V lost 2 bases and J lost 5 bases. The chain's CDR3 is CASSLTSGGLQETQYF. The CDR3 coding sequence is TGTGCCAGCAGCTTAACTAGCGGGGGGCTCCAGGAGACCCAGTACTTC.

V gene TRBV3-1 (or the pseudogene TRBV3-2) combines with J gene TRBJ2-3, with 10 bases lining up with TRBD2. Germline loops: CDR1 LGHDT, CDR2 YNNKEL (reference sequence). The ends lost 2 bases at V and 6 bases at J; junction bases unmatched: 8. This CDR3 region has 16 residues. DNA for the CDR3: TGTGCCAGCAGCCAACAGCTAGCGGGAGAATCTGATACGCAGTATTTT. Translated: CASSQQLAGESDTQYF.

The rearrangement uses TRBV4-3 and TRBJ2-1; weak D call: TRBD1 (6 bases). This CDR3 comprises 15 residues. Trimming took off 1 base at V and 2 bases at J, with 9 bases between the two ends. Looked up from germline, CDR1 is LGHNA and CDR2 is YSLEER. CDR3 protein: CASSQGQGTYNEQFF. The CDR3 nucleotides read TGCGCCAGCAGCCAAGGGCAGGGGACCTACAATGAGCAGTTCTTC.

The V gene is TRBV4-1, the J gene TRBJ2-7; D not resolved. The CDR3 totals 14 residues. V was cut by 3 bases and J by 0 bases, with 9 bases left in between. Germline V CDR1 and CDR2: MGHRA, YSYEKL. This CDR3 is CASSQAHSSYEQYF. CDR3 coding DNA: TGCGCCAGCAGCCAGGCCCACAGCTCCTACGAGCAGTACTTC.

This rearrangement joins TRBV6-1 to TRBJ1-6; no reliable D call. Trimming stripped 1 base from V and 5 bases from J, with 6 bases between. The CDR3 sequence is 14 residues long. Germline CDR1 reads MNHNS; CDR2 reads SASEGT. The CDR3 bases are TGTGCCAGCAGTGAAGTTGGCAATAATTCACCCCTCCACTTT. Its protein is CASSEVGNNSPLHF.